This T cell receptor beta chain was recorded in a study of T-cell memory formation after mild COVID-19 (dated by TCRdb to the early 2020s). For context, the study as a whole: Most TCR sequence clusters were specific to one of the two donors. In a couple of donors, T-cell clones that expanded and contracted after mild COVID-19 were followed by sequencing TCRalpha and TCRbeta repertoires longitudinally. Two young, previously healthy adult volunteers, one female and one male, were included in the cohort. Broad study findings and their caveats: Contracting CD4+ clones were found mainly in CM and EM memory subsets, while CD8+ clones were enriched in EMRA. Some responding clones were found in pre-infection memory, which suggests that pre-existing cross-reactive memory T cells took part in the SARS-CoV-2 response. The second-wave clones that peaked on day 37 were not confirmed to be SARS-CoV-2 specific. Only two mild cases were covered in the study, and larger cohorts including severe cases with pre-infection samples were considered necessary. From day 15 to 85, contracting clones showed balanced CD4/CD8 phenotypes, whereas a second wave of clones that expanded from day 15 to 37 leaned towards CD4+.

Ficoll-Paque density gradient centrifugation was used to isolate PBMCs. TCRdb shows the sequencer as Illumina NovaSeq 6000. TCRalpha and TCRbeta cDNA libraries were constructed by 5'RACE with constant-segment primers, with sample barcodes and unique molecular identifiers being introduced. RNA was extracted from every sample with Trizol reagent. The libraries were amplified in two PCR steps, and the second step added a second sample barcode and Illumina TruSeq adapters. Libraries were sequenced on an Illumina NovaSeq with 2 x 150 bp paired-end reads. The study's processing was this. Demultiplexing of reads and collapsing into UMI-guided consensus sequences were performed with migec v1.2.7. Using mixcr v2.1.11, UMI consensuses were aligned to TRA and TRB V and J templates and then assembled into clonotypes. Expanded or contracted clonotypes were those called significant by both edgeR and NoisET, with noise models trained on biological replicates. For edgeR calls, the thresholds were a false discovery rate-adjusted p below 0.01 and a log2 fold-change of 1. As an exploratory analysis of dynamics, max-normalized trajectories of the 1000 most abundant clonotypes were examined by PCA with hierarchical clustering. Separately sequenced CD4+ and CD8+ repertoires were used to assign a CD4 or CD8 phenotype to each responding clone. TCRdb handled the public reads itself, with Q25 trimming in fastp and clone calling in MiXCR, and kept productive beta chains. Each record represents a unique CDR3 protein, reported with the most common genes and DNA among its rows. The V and J calls here are based on TCRdb, not the publication. Counted in this sample were 200,000 to 300,000 distinct CDR3 sequences; approximately 9% of them appeared once. The ten biggest clones cover 20% to 25% of the sample.

In its sample, this clonotype was seen a few times. The antigen this receptor binds is unknown. Base qualities are not provided; no much larger clone lies one nucleotide away. At the junction V is shortened by 8 bases and J by 4 bases, with 15 bases in between. In the germline V gene, CDR1 corresponds to MNHEY and CDR2 to SVGEGT. Including the terminal cysteine and phenylalanine, the CDR3 comprises 14 residues. The CDR3 DNA has 42 bases and is translated from base 1. Input material: PBMCs or a T cell subset sorted from them (not recorded which). The receptor comes from a man in his late teens or twenties who had mild COVID-19 (a few samples of this study predate the infection). The sample titles of this study are shuffled in the database, so cell type and time point are left out; the donor was told from shared clones. This chain is built from TRBV6-2 or TRBV6-3 and TRBJ1-5; matching of 5 bases hints at TRBD1 as the D gene. The CDR3 region reads CASVEWGENQPQHF. The sequence in DNA is TGTGCCAGCGTGGAGTGGGGGGAGAATCAGCCCCAGCATTTT.